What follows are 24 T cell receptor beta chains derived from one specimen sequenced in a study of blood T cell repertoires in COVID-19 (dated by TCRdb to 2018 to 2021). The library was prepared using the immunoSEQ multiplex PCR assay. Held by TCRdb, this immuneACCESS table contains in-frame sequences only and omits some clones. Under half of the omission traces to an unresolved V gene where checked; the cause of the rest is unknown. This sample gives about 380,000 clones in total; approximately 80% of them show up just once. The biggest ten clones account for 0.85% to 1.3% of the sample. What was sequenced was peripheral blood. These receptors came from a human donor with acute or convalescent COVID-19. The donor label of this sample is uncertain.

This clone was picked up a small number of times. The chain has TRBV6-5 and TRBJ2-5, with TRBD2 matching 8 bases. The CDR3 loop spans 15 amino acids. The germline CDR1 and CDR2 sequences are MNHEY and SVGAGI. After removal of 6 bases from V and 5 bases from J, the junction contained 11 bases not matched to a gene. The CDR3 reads CASSPRRGDPETQYF. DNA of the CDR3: TGTGCCAGCAGCCCCCGGCGGGGGGACCCGGAGACCCAGTACTTC.

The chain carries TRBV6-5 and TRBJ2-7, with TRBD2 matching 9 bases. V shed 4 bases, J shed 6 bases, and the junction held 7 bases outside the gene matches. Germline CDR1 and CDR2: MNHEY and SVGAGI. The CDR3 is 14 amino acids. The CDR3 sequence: CASSLAGDQLEQYF. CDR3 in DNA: TGTGCCAGCAGTTTAGCGGGGGATCAACTCGAGCAGTACTTC.

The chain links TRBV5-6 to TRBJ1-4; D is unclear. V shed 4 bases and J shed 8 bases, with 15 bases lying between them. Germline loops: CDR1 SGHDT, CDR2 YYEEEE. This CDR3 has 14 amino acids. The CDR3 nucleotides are TGTGCCAGCAGCCGGAGAATATGGCGAGAAAAACTGTTTTTT. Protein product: CASSRRIWREKLFF.

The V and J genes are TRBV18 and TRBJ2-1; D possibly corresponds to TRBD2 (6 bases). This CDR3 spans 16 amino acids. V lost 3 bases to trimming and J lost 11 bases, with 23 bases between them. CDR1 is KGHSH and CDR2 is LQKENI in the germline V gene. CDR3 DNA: TGTGCCAGCTCACCCCGGTTGTATGCGGCGGGAAGGCAGCAGTTCTTC. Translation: CASSPRLYAAGRQQFF.

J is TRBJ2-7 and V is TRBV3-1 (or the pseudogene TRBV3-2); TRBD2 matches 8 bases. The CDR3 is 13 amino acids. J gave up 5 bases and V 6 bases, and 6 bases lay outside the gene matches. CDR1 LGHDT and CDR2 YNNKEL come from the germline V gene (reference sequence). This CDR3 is CASSKREIHEQYF. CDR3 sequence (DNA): TGTGCCAGCAGTAAGCGGGAGATCCACGAGCAGTACTTC.

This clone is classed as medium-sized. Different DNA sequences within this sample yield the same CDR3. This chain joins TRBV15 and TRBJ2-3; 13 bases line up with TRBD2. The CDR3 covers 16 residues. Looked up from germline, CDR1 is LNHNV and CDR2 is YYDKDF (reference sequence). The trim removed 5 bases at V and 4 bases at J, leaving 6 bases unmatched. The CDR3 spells CATSPSGLAGSDTQYF. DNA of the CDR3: TGTGCCACCAGCCCTTCGGGACTAGCGGGGTCAGATACGCAGTATTTT.

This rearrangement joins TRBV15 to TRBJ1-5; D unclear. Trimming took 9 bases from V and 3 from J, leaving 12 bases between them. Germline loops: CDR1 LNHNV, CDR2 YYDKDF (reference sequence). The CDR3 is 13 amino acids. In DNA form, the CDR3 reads TGTGCCACGGGCAGGCTAATCAATCAGCCCCAGCATTTT. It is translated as CATGRLINQPQHF.

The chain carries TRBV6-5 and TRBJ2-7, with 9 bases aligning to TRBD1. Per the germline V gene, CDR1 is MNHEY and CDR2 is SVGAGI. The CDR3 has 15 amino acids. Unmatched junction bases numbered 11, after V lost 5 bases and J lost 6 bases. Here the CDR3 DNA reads TGTGCCAGCAGTCTACAGGGGGCTTTTTACGGCGAGCAGTACTTC. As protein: CASSLQGAFYGEQYF.

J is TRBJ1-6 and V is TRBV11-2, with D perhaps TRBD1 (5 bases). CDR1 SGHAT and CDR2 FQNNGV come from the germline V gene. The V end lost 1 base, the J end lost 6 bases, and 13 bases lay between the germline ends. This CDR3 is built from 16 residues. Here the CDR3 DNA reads TGTGCCAGCAGCTTAGTTTTATCAGGGCGTAATTCACCCCTCCACTTT. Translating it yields CASSLVLSGRNSPLHF.

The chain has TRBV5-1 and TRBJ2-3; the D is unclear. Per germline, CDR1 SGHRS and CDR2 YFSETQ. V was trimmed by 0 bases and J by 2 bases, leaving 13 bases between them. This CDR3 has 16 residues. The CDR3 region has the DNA TGCGCCAGCAGCTTGGCCATCTACAGTCTCACAGATACGCAGTATTTT. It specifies CASSLAIYSLTDTQYF. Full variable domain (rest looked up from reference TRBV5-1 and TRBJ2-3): KAGVTQTPRYLIKTRGQQVTLSCSPISGHRSVSWYQQTPGQGLQFLFEYFSETQRNKGNFPGRFSGRQFSNSRSEMNVSTLELGDSALYLCASSLAIYSLTDTQYFGPGTRLTVL.

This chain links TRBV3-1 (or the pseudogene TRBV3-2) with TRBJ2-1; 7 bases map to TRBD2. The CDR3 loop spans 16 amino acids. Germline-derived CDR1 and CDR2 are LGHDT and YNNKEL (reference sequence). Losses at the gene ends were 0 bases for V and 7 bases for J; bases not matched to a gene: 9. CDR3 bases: TGTGCCAGCAGCCAAGACCCAGCGGGGCCTCGGAATGAGCAGTTCTTC. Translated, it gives CASSQDPAGPRNEQFF.

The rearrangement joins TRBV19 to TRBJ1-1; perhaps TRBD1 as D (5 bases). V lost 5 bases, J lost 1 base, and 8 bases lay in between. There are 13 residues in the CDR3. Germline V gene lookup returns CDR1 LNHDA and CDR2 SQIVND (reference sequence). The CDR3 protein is CASSGAPNTEAFF. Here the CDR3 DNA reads TGTGCCAGTAGTGGGGCGCCGAACACTGAAGCTTTCTTT.

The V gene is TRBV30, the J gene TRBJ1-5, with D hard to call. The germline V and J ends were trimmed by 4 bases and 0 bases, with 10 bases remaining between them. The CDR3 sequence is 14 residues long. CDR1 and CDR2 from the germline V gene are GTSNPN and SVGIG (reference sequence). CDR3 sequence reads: CAWKPENSNQPQHF. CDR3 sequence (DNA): TGTGCCTGGAAGCCCGAAAATAGCAATCAGCCCCAGCATTTT.

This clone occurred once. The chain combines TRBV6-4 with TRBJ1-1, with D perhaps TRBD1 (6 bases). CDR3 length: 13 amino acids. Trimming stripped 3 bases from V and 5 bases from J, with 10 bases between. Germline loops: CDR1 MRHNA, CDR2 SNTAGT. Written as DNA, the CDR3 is TGTGCCAGCAGTGAACAGGGAGGGACTGAAGCTTTCTTT. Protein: CASSEQGGTEAFF.

The CDR3 DNA sequence: TGCAGCGGGGGTGTACAATACAATGAGCAGTTCTTC. Amino acids: CSGGVQYNEQFF. The gene calls are TRBV29-1 and TRBJ2-1; no clear D gene. This CDR3 is 12 amino acids long. Germline V gene lookup returns CDR1 SQVTM and CDR2 ANQGSEA. V lost 7 bases to trimming and J lost 4 bases, with 11 bases between them.

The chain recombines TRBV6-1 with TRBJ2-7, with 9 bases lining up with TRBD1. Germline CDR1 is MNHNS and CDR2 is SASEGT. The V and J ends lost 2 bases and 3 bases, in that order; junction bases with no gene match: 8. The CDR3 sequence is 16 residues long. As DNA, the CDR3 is TGTGCCAGCAGTGAAATACCCGGGACAGGGAACTACGAGCAGTACTTC. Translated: CASSEIPGTGNYEQYF.

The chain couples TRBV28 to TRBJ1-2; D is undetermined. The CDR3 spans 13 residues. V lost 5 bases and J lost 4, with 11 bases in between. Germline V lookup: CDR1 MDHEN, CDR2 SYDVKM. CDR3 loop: CASSVATLYGYTF. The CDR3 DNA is TGTGCCAGCAGTGTAGCAACCCTCTATGGCTACACCTTC.

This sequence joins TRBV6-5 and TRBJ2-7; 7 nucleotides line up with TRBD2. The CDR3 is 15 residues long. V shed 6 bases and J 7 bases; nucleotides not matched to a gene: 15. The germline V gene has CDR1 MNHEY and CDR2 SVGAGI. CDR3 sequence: CASRASGTPGGEQYF. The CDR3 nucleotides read TGTGCCAGCAGGGCAAGCGGGACGCCCGGGGGGGAGCAGTACTTC.

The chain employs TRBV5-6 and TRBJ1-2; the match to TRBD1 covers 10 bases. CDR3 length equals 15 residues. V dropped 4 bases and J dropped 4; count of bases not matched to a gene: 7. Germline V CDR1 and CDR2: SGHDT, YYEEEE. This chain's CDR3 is CASSVSGTGVYGYTF. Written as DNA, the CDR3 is TGTGCCAGCAGCGTATCCGGGACAGGGGTCTATGGCTACACCTTC.

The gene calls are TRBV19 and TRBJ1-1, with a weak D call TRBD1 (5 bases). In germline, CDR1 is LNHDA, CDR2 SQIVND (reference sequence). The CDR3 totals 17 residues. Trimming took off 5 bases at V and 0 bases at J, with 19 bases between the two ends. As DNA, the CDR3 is TGTGCCAGTAGTCCCGTCGGACAAAGTTTAATGAACACTGAAGCTTTCTTT. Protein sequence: CASSPVGQSLMNTEAFF. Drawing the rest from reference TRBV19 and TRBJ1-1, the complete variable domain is DGGITQSPKYLFRKEGQNVTLSCEQNLNHDAMYWYRQDPGQGLRLIYYSQIVNDFQKGDIAEGYSVSREKKESFPLTVTSAQKNPTAFYLCASSPVGQSLMNTEAFFGQGTRLTVV.

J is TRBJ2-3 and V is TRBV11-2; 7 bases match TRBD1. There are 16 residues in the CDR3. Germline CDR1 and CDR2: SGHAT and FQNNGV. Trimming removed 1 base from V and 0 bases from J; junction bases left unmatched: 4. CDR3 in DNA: TGTGCCAGCAGCTTAGGTGAGGGGGCGAGCACAGATACGCAGTATTTT. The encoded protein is CASSLGEGASTDTQYF.

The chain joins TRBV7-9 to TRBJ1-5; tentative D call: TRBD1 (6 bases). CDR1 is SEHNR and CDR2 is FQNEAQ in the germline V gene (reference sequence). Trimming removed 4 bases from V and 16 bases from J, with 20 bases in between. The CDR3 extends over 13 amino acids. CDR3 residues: CASSSYSDSAQHF. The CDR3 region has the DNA TGTGCCAGCAGCTCGTACTCGGACAGTGCTCAACATTTT.

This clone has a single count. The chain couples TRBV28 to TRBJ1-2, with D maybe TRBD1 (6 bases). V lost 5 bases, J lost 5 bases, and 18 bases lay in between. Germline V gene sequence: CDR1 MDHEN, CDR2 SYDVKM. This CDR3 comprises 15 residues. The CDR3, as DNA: TGTGCCAGCAGTCATTCTTGGACAGCATTGTATGGCTACACCTTC. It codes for CASSHSWTALYGYTF.

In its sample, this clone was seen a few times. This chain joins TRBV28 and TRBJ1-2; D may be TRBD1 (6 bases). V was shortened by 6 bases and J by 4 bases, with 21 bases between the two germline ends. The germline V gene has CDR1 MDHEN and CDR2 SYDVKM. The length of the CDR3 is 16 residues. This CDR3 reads CASRAPRQGSSYGYTF. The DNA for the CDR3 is TGTGCCAGCAGGGCCCCCCGTCAGGGGAGTAGCTATGGCTACACCTTC.